Following are 23 T cell receptor beta chains from one sample sequenced in a study of CD8 T cells in Susac syndrome. RNA totalling roughly 0.45 to 1 ug underwent reverse transcription with random hexamers. TCRdb processed the immunoSEQ multiplex PCR reads anew with MiXCR; each CDR3 protein has one entry. The repertoire has 200,000 to 250,000 distinct CDR3 sequences, 95% of them found once; the top ten carry roughly 0.09%. What was sequenced was CD4+ T cells from PBMCs. The receptors originated from a human donor with multiple sclerosis.

The chain has TRBV30 and TRBJ2-6, with unresolved D. The germline V gene encodes CDR1 GTSNPN and CDR2 SVGIG (reference sequence). V gave up 2 bases and J gave up 4 bases, with 12 bases separating them. The CDR3 has 15 amino acids. CDR3: CAWSLLGSGANVLTF. The CDR3 coding sequence is TGTGCCTGGAGTCTCCTCGGTTCCGGGGCCAACGTCCTGACTTTC. The full variable domain, its missing parts supplied by reference TRBV30 and TRBJ2-6, is SQTIHQWPATLVQPVGSPLSLECTVEGTSNPNLYWYRQAAGRGLQLLFYSVGIGQISSEVPQNLSASRPQDRQFILSSKKLLLSDSGFYLCAWSLLGSGANVLTFGAGSRLTVL.

This clonotype was seen once. The rearrangement joins TRBV20-1 to TRBJ2-7; 10 positions match TRBD2. This CDR3 has 14 amino acids. The germline V gene has CDR1 DFQATT and CDR2 SNEGSKA (reference sequence). After removal of 5 bases from V and 5 bases from J, the junction contained 9 bases not matched to a gene. CDR3 in amino acids: CSAGASGSVNEQYF. In nucleotides, the CDR3 is TGCAGTGCTGGAGCTAGCGGGAGTGTAAACGAGCAGTACTTC.

The V and J genes are TRBV29-1 and TRBJ1-5, with D possibly matching TRBD1 (5 bases). V was clipped by 6 bases and J by 6 bases, with 18 bases between them. The CDR3 spans 14 residues. The V gene's germline CDR1 is SQVTM and CDR2 ANQGSEA. Here the CDR3 reads CSVGEGSGGQPQHF. For the CDR3, the DNA is TGCAGCGTCGGAGAGGGGTCGGGAGGTCAGCCCCAGCATTTT.

The chain carries TRBV19 and TRBJ2-1, with 10 bases that match TRBD2. Germline values: CDR1 LNHDA, CDR2 SQIVND (reference sequence). The CDR3 consists of 13 residues. V gave up 7 bases and J gave up 7 bases; unmatched junction bases: 4. The CDR3 is CASKTSGQNEQFF. DNA for the CDR3: TGTGCCAGTAAGACTAGCGGGCAGAATGAGCAGTTCTTC.

This clonotype was detected once. V usage is TRBV6-5 and J usage is TRBJ2-7; 9 positions agree with TRBD1. V was pared by 3 bases and J by 3 bases, with 9 bases of the junction left unmatched. The V gene's germline CDR1 is MNHEY and CDR2 SVGAGI. The CDR3 covers 16 residues. Here the CDR3 DNA reads TGTGCCAGCAGTTATGCGCGACCGGGACAGGGCTACGAGCAGTACTTC. It yields the protein CASSYARPGQGYEQYF.

This chain connects TRBV20-1 to TRBJ2-1; D not resolved. Germline V lookup: CDR1 DFQATT, CDR2 SNEGSKA (reference sequence). This CDR3 comprises 14 residues. The V and J ends lost 5 bases and 5 bases respectively, with 16 bases between them. CDR3 residues: CSAPFWAEHNEQFF. CDR3 DNA sequence: TGCAGTGCTCCCTTTTGGGCGGAACACAATGAGCAGTTCTTC.

V usage is TRBV5-6 and J usage is TRBJ2-7; D remains ambiguous. V lost 0 bases and J 4 bases, leaving 5 bases between the germline ends. From germline, CDR1 is SGHDT and CDR2 YYEEEE. The CDR3 sequence is 12 residues long. CDR3: CASSLARYEQYF. The CDR3 nucleotides read TGTGCCAGCAGCTTGGCCCGTTACGAGCAGTACTTC.

The V gene is TRBV12-3 or TRBV12-4, the J gene TRBJ1-5, with D perhaps matching TRBD1 (5 bases). CDR3 length: 15 amino acids. V gave up 2 bases and J gave up 5 bases, with 13 bases separating them. The CDR3 sequence is CASSLSGNKDQPQHF. In DNA form, the CDR3 reads TGTGCCAGCAGTTTATCAGGGAATAAGGATCAGCCCCAGCATTTT.

V gene TRBV20-1 combines with J gene TRBJ2-7; 13 nucleotides agree with TRBD2. Germline trimming cut 2 bases from V and 1 base from J; bases unmatched to any gene: 5. The CDR3 consists of 16 residues. The V gene's germline CDR1 is DFQATT and CDR2 SNEGSKA (reference sequence). This CDR3 reads CSARSRTSGGSYEQYF. Here the CDR3 DNA reads TGCAGTGCTAGATCCCGGACTAGCGGGGGATCCTACGAGCAGTACTTC.

The J gene is TRBJ2-7, the V gene TRBV11-2; 7 bases align to TRBD1. V lost 8 bases, J lost 2 bases, and 6 bases stayed unmatched. The length of the CDR3 is 13 residues. Germline lookup yields CDR1 SGHAT and CDR2 FQNNGV. CDR3 sequence: CASSHDRAYEQYF. CDR3 nucleotides: TGTGCCAGCTCACATGACAGGGCCTACGAGCAGTACTTC.

The chain carries TRBV9 and TRBJ2-1; the D is unclear. Germline loops: CDR1 SGDLS, CDR2 YYNGEE. Trimming stripped 4 bases from V and 7 bases from J, with 9 bases between. The CDR3 extends over 12 amino acids. CDR3 sequence reads: CASSRLGNEQFF. The CDR3, as DNA: TGTGCCAGCAGCCGTCTGGGTAATGAGCAGTTCTTC.

The rearrangement uses TRBV20-1 and TRBJ1-1; D ambiguous. CDR3 length equals 14 residues. Trimming cost V 1 base and J 0 bases, with 9 bases left between them. The germline gives CDR1 DFQATT, CDR2 SNEGSKA (reference sequence). CDR3 protein: CSARGQLLNTEAFF. The CDR3 bases are TGCAGTGCTAGAGGGCAGTTGCTGAACACTGAAGCTTTCTTT.

Concerning this clonotype itself: Because the CDR3 is missing its conserved closing phenylalanine or tryptophan, this is likely a read error. The DNA is omitted, as the CDR3 cannot be located on it reliably, and the CDR3 follows TCRdb's listing. The chain combines TRBV4-1 with TRBJ1-2; TRBD1 is the table's D call, not checked against the DNA. Germline V gives CDR1 MGHRA, CDR2 YSYEKL. Including both end residues, the CDR3 is 9 amino acids long. CDR3 amino acids: CASSQSQGI.

The V and J genes are TRBV3-1 and TRBJ2-1; 10 bases line up with TRBD1. The CDR3 contains 16 residues. The germline V gene has CDR1 LGHDT and CDR2 YNNKEL (reference sequence). J gave up 7 bases and V 4 bases, and 10 bases lay outside the gene matches. The CDR3 here is CASSPAGTGAQNEQFF. The CDR3, as DNA: TGTGCCAGCAGCCCGGCCGGGACAGGGGCCCAAAATGAGCAGTTCTTC.

The V call is TRBV9, the J call TRBJ2-5; TRBD1 aligns across 7 bases. Germline V gives CDR1 SGDLS, CDR2 YYNGEE. V trimming: 0 bases; J trimming: 5 bases; junction bases outside the gene matches: 4. The CDR3 runs to 14 residues. The CDR3 DNA reads TGTGCCAGCAGCGTAGGCAGGGGGATGGAGACCCAGTACTTC. This sequence encodes CASSVGRGMETQYF.

The rearrangement links TRBV4-2 to TRBJ2-3, with D possibly matching TRBD1 (5 bases). Trimming removed 0 bases from V and 8 bases from J, with 12 bases in between. CDR1 and CDR2 (germline): LGHNA, YNFKEQ. This CDR3 region has 14 residues. This chain's CDR3 is CASSQELPQGTQYF. DNA for the CDR3: TGTGCCAGCAGCCAAGAATTACCGCAGGGTACGCAGTATTTT.

The chain is built from TRBV2 and TRBJ1-2; TRBD1 might be the D (5 bases). The CDR3 spans 13 residues. V was trimmed by 4 bases and J by 8 bases, leaving 14 bases between them. CDR1 and CDR2 from the germline V gene are SNHLY and FYNNEI. The CDR3 loop is CASSGGDGEGYTF. The CDR3 DNA follows: TGTGCCAGCAGTGGGGGGGACGGCGAGGGCTACACCTTC.

The rearrangement uses TRBV29-1 and TRBJ2-1; D is undetermined. From germline, CDR1 is SQVTM and CDR2 ANQGSEA. Trimming shortened V by 4 bases and J by 6 bases, and 16 bases separated the two germline ends. The CDR3 runs 14 residues. The DNA of the CDR3 is TGCAGCGTTGGAGGTCGGCTAGTGGGCAATGAGCAGTTCTTC. Translating gives CSVGGRLVGNEQFF.

The chain joins TRBV19 to TRBJ2-1; 8 bases agree with TRBD2. The CDR3 sequence is 15 residues long. CDR1 LNHDA and CDR2 SQIVND come from the germline V gene (reference sequence). The V and J ends lost 4 bases and 5 bases, in that order; junction bases with no gene match: 7. The CDR3 bases are TGTGCCAGTAGTACCCGGGGGGGCGATAACAATGAGCAGTTCTTC. It specifies CASSTRGGDNNEQFF.

The V and J genes are TRBV20-1 and TRBJ2-2; D possibly corresponds to TRBD2 (5 bases). The CDR3 has 13 residues. Per germline, CDR1 DFQATT and CDR2 SNEGSKA (reference sequence). Trimming cost V 7 bases and J 3 bases, with 12 bases left between them. The CDR3 region is CSVKERDTGELFF. For the CDR3, the DNA is TGCAGTGTCAAAGAGAGGGACACCGGGGAGCTGTTTTTT.

This rearrangement joins TRBV5-1 to TRBJ1-5; a weak D match, TRBD1 (6 bases). There are 13 residues in the CDR3. Germline CDR1 is SGHRS and CDR2 is YFSETQ. The germline V and J ends were trimmed by 4 bases and 7 bases, with 12 bases remaining between them. CDR3 loop: CASSGGAGQPQHF. The CDR3 DNA is TGCGCCAGCAGCGGGGGGGCGGGCCAGCCCCAGCATTTT.

The CDR3 sequence: CSAAGLAGGPPYEQYF. CDR3 DNA sequence: TGCAGCGCCGCAGGACTAGCGGGAGGTCCCCCCTACGAGCAGTACTTC. The chain uses TRBV29-1 and TRBJ2-7, with 14 bases fitting TRBD2. The germline V gene has CDR1 SQVTM and CDR2 ANQGSEA. The CDR3 has 16 residues. V trimming: 7 bases; J trimming: 2 bases; junction bases outside the gene matches: 10.

The chain carries TRBV3-1 and TRBJ1-2, with a weak D call TRBD1 (5 bases). Trimming removed 1 base at V and 4 bases at J, with 7 bases between. This CDR3 has 13 amino acids. Germline values: CDR1 LGHDT, CDR2 YNNKEL (reference sequence). CDR3: CASSQGDVYGYTF. Written as DNA, the CDR3 is TGTGCCAGCAGCCAAGGGGACGTCTATGGCTACACCTTC.